The T cell receptor (beta chain) under discussion was sequenced for a study of CD4 T cells in relation to SARS-CoV-2 and coronaviruses. Here immunoSEQ multiplex PCR was the method, and the copy in TCRdb shows in-frame clones only, minus some. The profile shows tens of thousands of clones, under 85% of them singletons. Before the COVID-19 pandemic, during about 2011-2019, CD4+ T cells were taken from unexposed donors. Isolation of CD4+ T cells took place after approximately 11 days in culture. This clone appeared a few times. Its antigen is undetermined. This TCR was recovered from a human donor in good health. The sample was CD4+ T cells from PBMCs, cultured in vitro.

The CDR3 reads CATSTVGELFF. CDR3 in DNA: TGTGCCACCAGTACGGTCGGGGAGCTGTTTTTT. The chain links TRBV24-1 to TRBJ2-2; D gene uncertain. Germline assignment: CDR1 KGHDR and CDR2 SFDVKD. The ends were cut back, 6 bases at V and 7 bases at J, with 5 bases in the middle. The CDR3 is 11 residues long.